This record looks at one TCR beta chain sequence and its context. Its antigen is unidentified. V lost 10 bases and J lost 5; bases outside the gene matches: 11. The CDR3 is 14 amino acids. Germline assignment: CDR1 KGHSH and CDR2 LQKENI. Assay: immunoSEQ multiplex PCR; the TCRdb copy retains only in-frame clones and omits some. The table lists 110,000 to 150,000 clones, roughly 92% of them singletons. This record comes from a study of T cell responses to AZD1222 COVID-19 vaccine. Study observations and caveats: There were mostly white British donors and more females than males, and clonal diversity was possibly underestimated. Among vaccine-associated CD4 TCRs, coverage spanned spike, with dominance at 160-218 and 743-854.

This TCR derives from an adult in good health. The source material was peripheral blood, sampled on day 0 of AZD1222 vaccination. The rearrangement joins TRBV18 to TRBJ2-1, with 7 bases fitting TRBD1. The CDR3 DNA reads TGTGCCACCGTGACAGGGCCCTCTCACAATGAGCAGTTCTTC. Protein product: CATVTGPSHNEQFF.